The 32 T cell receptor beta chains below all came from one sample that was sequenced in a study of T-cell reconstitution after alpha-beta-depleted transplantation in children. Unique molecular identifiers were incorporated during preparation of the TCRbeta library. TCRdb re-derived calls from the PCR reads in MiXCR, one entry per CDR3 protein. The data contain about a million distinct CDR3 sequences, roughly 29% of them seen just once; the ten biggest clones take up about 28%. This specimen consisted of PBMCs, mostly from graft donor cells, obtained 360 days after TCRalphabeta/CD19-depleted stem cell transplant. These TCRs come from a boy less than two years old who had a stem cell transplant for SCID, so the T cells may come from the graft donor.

In DNA, the CDR3 is TGCGCCAGCAGTGAGTCTACAGGAGTGGGGGAGCAGTACTTC. Its translation is CASSESTGVGEQYF. This chain connects TRBV10-1 to TRBJ2-7; weak D call: TRBD1 (5 bases). The CDR3 is 14 residues long. Trimming left V 0 bases short and J 7 bases short, with 13 bases between. In germline, CDR1 is WNHNN, CDR2 SYGVQD (reference sequence).

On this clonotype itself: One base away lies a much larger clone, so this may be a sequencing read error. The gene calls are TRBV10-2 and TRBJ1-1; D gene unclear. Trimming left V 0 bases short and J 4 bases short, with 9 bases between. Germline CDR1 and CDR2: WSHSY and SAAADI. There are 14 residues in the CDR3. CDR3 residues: CASSESHGITEAFF. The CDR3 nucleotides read TGCGCCAGCAGTGAGTCCCATGGGATCACTGAAGCTTTCTTT.

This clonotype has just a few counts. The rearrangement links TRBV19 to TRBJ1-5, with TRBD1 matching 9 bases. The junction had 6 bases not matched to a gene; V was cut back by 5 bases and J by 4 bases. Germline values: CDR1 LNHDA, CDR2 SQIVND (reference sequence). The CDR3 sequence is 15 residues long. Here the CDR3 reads CASSVDRGSNQPQHF. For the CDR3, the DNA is TGTGCCAGTAGTGTGGACAGGGGTTCGAATCAGCCCCAGCATTTT.

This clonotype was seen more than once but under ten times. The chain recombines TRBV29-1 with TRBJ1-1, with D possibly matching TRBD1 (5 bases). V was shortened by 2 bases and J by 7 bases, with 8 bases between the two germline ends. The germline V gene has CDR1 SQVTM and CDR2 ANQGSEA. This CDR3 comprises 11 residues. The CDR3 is CSVEWGLEAFF. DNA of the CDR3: TGCAGCGTTGAATGGGGCCTTGAAGCTTTCTTT.

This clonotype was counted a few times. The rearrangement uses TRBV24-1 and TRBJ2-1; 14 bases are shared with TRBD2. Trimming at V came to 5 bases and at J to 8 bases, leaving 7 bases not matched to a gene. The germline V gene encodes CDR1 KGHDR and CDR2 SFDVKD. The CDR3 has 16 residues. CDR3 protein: CATSVRLAGGLHEQFF. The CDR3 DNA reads TGTGCCACCAGTGTCAGACTAGCGGGGGGGCTCCATGAGCAGTTCTTC.

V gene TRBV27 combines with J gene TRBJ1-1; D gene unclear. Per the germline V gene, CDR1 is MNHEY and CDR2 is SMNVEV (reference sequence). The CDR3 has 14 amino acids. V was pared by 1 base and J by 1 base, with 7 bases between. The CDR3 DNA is TGTGCCAGCAGTTTATTCTTCTCGAACACTGAAGCTTTCTTT. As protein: CASSLFFSNTEAFF.

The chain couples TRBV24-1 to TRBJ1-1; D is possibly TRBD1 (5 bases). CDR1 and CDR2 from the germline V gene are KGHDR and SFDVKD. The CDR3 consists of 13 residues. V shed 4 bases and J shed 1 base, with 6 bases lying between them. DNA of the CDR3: TGTGCCACCAGTGACGACAGGAACACTGAAGCTTTCTTT. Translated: CATSDDRNTEAFF.

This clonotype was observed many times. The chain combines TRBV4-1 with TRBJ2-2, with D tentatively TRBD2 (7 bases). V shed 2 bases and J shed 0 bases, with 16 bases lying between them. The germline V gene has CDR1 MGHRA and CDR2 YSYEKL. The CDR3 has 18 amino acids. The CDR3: CASSQPLTGGPNTGELFF. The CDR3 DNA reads TGCGCCAGCAGCCAACCCCTAACGGGGGGCCCGAACACCGGGGAGCTGTTTTTT.

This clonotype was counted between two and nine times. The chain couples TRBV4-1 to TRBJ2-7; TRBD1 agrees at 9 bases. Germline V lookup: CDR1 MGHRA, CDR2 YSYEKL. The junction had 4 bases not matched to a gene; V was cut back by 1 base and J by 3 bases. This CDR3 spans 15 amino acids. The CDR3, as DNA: TGCGCCAGCAGCCAAGGGGACAGGGTATACTACGAGCAGTACTTC. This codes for CASSQGDRVYYEQYF.

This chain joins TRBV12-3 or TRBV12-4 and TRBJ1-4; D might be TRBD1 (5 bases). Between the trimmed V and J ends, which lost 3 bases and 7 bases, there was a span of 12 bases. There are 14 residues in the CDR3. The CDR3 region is CASSFGGVGEKLFF. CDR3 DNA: TGTGCCAGCAGTTTCGGGGGAGTAGGTGAAAAACTGTTTTTT.

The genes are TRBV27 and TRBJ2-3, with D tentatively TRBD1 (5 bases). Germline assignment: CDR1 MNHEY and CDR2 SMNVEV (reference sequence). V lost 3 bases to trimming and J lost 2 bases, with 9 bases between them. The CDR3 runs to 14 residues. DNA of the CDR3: TGTGCCAGCAGTTTTTGGGGCGACACAGATACGCAGTATTTT. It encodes CASSFWGDTDTQYF.

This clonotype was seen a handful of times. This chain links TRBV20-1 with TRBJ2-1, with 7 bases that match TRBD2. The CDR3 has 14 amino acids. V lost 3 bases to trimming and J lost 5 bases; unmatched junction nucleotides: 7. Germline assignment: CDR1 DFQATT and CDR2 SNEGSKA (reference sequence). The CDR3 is CSARSWLADNEQFF. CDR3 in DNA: TGCAGTGCTAGGTCTTGGCTAGCGGACAATGAGCAGTTCTTC.

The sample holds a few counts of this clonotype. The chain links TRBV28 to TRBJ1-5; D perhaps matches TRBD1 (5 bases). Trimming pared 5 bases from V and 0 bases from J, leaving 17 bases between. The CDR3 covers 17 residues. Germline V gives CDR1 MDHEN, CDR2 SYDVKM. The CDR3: CASSNLGDGDSNQPQHF. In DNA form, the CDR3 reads TGTGCCAGCAGTAACCTGGGGGATGGGGATAGCAATCAGCCCCAGCATTTT.

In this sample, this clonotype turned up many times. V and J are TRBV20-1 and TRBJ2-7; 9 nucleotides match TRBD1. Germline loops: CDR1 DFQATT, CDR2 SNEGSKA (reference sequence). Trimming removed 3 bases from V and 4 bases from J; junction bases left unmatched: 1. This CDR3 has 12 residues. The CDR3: CSARDRGYEQYF. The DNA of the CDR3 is TGCAGTGCTAGGGACAGGGGATACGAGCAGTACTTC.

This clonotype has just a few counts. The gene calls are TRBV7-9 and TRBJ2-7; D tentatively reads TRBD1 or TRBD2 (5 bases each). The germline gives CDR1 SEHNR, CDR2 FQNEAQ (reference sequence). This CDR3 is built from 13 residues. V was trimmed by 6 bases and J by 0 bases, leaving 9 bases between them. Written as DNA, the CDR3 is TGTGCCAGCAGGAGGGGTCCCTCCTACGAGCAGTACTTC. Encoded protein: CASRRGPSYEQYF.

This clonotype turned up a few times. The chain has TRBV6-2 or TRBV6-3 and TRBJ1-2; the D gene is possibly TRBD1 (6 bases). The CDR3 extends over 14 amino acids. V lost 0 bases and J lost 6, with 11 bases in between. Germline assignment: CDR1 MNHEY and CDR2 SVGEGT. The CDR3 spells CASSYSSRGHGYTF. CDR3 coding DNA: TGTGCCAGCAGTTACTCGAGCAGGGGACATGGCTACACCTTC.

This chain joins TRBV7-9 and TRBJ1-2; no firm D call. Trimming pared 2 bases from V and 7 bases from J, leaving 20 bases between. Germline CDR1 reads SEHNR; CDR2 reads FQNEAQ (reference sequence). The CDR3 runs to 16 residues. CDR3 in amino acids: CASSLIDRQRGSGYTF. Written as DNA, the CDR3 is TGTGCCAGCAGCTTAATTGACCGGCAGCGGGGAAGTGGCTACACCTTC. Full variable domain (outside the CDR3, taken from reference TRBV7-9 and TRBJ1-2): DTGVSQNPRHKITKRGQNVTFRCDPISEHNRLYWYRQTLGQGPEFLTYFQNEAQLEKSRLLSDRFSAERPKGSFSTLEIQRTEQGDSAMYLCASSLIDRQRGSGYTFGSGTRLTVV.

The CDR3 loop is CASSSPLGSSYNEQFF. The CDR3 DNA is TGTGCCAGCAGTTCTCCCCTTGGGAGCTCCTACAATGAGCAGTTCTTC. The rearrangement uses TRBV6-5 and TRBJ2-1, with a weak D call TRBD2 (5 bases). V gave up 4 bases and J gave up 0 bases, with 13 bases separating them. Germline V gene lookup returns CDR1 MNHEY and CDR2 SVGAGI. This CDR3 is built from 16 residues.

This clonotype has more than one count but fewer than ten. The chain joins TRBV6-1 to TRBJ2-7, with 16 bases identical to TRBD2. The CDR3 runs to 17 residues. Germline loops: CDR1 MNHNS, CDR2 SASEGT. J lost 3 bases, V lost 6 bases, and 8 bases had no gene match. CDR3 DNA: TGTGCCAGCAGCCCCGGGACTAGCGGGGGGGGCCTCTACGAGCAGTACTTC. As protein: CASSPGTSGGGLYEQYF.

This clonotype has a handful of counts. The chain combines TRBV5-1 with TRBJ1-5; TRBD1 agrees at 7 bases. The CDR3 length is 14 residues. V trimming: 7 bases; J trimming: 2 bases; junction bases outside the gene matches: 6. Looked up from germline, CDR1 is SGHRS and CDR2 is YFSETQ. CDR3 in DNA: TGCGCCAGCTGGTGGGGGACAGGCAATCAGCCCCAGCATTTT. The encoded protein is CASWWGTGNQPQHF. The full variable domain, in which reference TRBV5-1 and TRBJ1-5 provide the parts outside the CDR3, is KAGVTQTPRYLIKTRGQQVTLSCSPISGHRSVSWYQQTPGQGLQFLFEYFSETQRNKGNFPGRFSGRQFSNSRSEMNVSTLELGDSALYLCASWWGTGNQPQHFGDGTRLSIL.

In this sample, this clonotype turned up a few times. The CDR3 sequence is CASSYRGLTNEKLFF. As DNA, the CDR3 is TGTGCCAGCAGTTACAGGGGGCTAACTAATGAAAAACTGTTTTTT. The J gene is TRBJ1-4, the V gene TRBV28, with 9 positions matching TRBD1. CDR1 MDHEN and CDR2 SYDVKM come from the germline V gene. The CDR3 has 15 amino acids. With 4 bases clipped from V and 1 base from J, the junction kept 1 base outside the gene matches.

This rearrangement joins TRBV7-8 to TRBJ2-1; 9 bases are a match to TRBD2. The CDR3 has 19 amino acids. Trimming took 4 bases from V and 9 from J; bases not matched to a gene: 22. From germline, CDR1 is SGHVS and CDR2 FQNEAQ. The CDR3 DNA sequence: TGTGCCAGCAGCTCCCCGACTAGCGGTTCACGAAAAAGCGCGAGTGAGCAGTTCTTC. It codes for CASSSPTSGSRKSASEQFF.

The CDR3 reads CATSRDQGGHLFF. CDR3 nucleotide sequence: TGTGCCACCAGCAGAGATCAGGGGGGCCATTTGTTCTTC. The chain employs TRBV15 and TRBJ2-1; perhaps TRBD1 as D (7 bases). The ends were cut back, 0 bases at V and 15 bases at J, with 15 bases in the middle. From germline, CDR1 is LNHNV and CDR2 YYDKDF (reference sequence). This CDR3 is built from 13 residues.

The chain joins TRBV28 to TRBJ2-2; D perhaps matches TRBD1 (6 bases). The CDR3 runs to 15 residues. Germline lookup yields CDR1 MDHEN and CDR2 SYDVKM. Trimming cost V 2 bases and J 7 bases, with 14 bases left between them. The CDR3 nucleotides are TGTGCCAGCAGTTTAACAACTAGAGGGGGCGGGGAGCTGTTTTTT. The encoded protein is CASSLTTRGGGELFF.

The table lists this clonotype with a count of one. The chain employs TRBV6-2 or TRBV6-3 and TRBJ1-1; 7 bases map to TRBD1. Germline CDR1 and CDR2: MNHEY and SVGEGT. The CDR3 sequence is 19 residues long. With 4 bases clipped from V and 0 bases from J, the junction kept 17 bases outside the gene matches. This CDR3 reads CASSSPPTGTVVLNTEAFF. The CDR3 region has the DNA TGTGCCAGCAGTTCGCCTCCGACAGGGACAGTTGTCCTGAACACTGAAGCTTTCTTT.

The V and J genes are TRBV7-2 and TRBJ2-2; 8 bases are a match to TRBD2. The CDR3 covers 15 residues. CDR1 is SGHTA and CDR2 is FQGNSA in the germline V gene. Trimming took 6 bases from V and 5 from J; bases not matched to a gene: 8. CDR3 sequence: CASRSGTRRTGELFF. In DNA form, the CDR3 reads TGTGCCAGCAGAAGTGGGACTAGGCGAACCGGGGAGCTGTTTTTT.

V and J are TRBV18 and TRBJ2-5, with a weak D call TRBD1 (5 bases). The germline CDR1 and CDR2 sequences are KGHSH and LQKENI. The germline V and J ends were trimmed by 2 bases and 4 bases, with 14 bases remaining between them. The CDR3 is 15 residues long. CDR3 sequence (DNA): TGTGCCAGCTCACCAAAGAGTGATGGGGCAGAGACCCAGTACTTC. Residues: CASSPKSDGAETQYF.

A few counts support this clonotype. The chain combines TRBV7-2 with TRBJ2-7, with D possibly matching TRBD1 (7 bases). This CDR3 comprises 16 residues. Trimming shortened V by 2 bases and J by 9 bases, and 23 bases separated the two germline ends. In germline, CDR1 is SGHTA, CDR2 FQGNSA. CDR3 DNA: TGTGCCAGCAGCTTAAGGAGGGGACAGTGGGATTTCGGGCAGTACTTC. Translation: CASSLRRGQWDFGQYF.

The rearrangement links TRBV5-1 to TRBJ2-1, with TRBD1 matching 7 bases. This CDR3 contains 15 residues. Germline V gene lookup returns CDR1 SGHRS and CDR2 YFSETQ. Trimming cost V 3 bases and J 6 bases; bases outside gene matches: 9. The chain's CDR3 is CASSYLQGTTNEQFF. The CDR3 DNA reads TGCGCCAGCAGCTACTTACAGGGGACGACCAATGAGCAGTTCTTC.

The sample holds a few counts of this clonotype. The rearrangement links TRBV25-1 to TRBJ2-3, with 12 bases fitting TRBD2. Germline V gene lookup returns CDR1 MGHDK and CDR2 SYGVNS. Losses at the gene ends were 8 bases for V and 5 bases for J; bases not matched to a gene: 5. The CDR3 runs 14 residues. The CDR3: CASRLAGDQDTQYF. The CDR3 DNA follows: TGTGCCAGCCGACTAGCGGGGGATCAAGATACGCAGTATTTT.

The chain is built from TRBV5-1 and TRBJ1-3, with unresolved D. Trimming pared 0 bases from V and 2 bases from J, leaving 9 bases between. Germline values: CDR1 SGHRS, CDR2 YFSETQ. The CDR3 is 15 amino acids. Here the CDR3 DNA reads TGCGCCAGCAGCTTGGGGCCAGGCCCTGGAAACACCATATATTTT. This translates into CASSLGPGPGNTIYF.

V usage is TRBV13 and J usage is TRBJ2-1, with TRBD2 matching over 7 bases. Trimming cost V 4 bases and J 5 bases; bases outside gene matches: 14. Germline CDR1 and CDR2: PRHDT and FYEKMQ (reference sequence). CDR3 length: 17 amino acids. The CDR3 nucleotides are TGTGCCAGCAGCTCCCTCCCGACACCTGGGACTAACAATGAGCAGTTCTTC. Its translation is CASSSLPTPGTNNEQFF. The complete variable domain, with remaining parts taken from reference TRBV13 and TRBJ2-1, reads AAGVIQSPRHLIKEKRETATLKCYPIPRHDTVYWYQQGPGQDPQFLISFYEKMQSDKGSIPDRFSAQQFSDYHSELNMSSLELGDSALYFCASSSLPTPGTNNEQFFGPGTRLTVL.